These T cell receptor beta chains were read from a single sample in a study of T cell clonotyping in hematopoietic cell transplantation. TCRdb's table, derived via immunoSEQ multiplex PCR, lists solely in-frame clones and lacks some. The sample carries over 5,500 clones, about 73% recorded once. Sequenced here: peripheral blood mononuclear cells, sampled 180 days after allogeneic stem cell transplant. The receptors derive from a male patient between 65 and 85 years old who had an allogeneic stem cell transplant from an unrelated donor, so T cells may come from the graft donor. Some clones in this sample may be carry-over from other donors' samples. The CDR3 runs from the conserved cysteine through the conserved F or W. A D gene is named only where the DNA matches it firmly. Some rows have no size entry. The others give once, few or many, or a class for an expanded clone.

cdr3_aa cdr3_nt v_call d_call j_call clone_size
CASSSGTAPLGEQYF TGTGCCAGCAGTTCCGGGACCGCCCCCTTAGGCGAGCAGTACTTC TRBV27 - TRBJ2-7 few
CSVERGEAYEQYF TGCAGCGTTGAACGGGGGGAAGCCTACGAGCAGTACTTC TRBV29-1 TRBD2 TRBJ2-7 -
CASSPGQGTHEQYF TGTGCCAGCAGCCCGGGACAGGGGACCCACGAGCAGTACTTC TRBV5-4 TRBD1 TRBJ2-7 -
CASSIGGLSNQPQHF TGTGCCAGTAGTATCGGGGGGTTGAGCAATCAGCCCCAGCATTTT TRBV19 - TRBJ1-5 -
CAWLFNTEAFF TGTGCCTGGCTATTTAACACTGAAGCTTTCTTT TRBV30 - TRBJ1-1 -
CASSPLGTGVYYEQFF TGTGCCAGCAGCCCCCTAGGTACGGGAGTCTATTATGAGCAGTTCTTC TRBV5-6 - TRBJ2-1 -
CASSQDGIATYEQYF TGTGCCAGCAGCCAAGATGGGATAGCAACCTACGAGCAGTACTTC TRBV14 - TRBJ2-7 once
CASRADRGNQPQHF TGTGCCAGCAGGGCCGACAGGGGCAATCAGCCCCAGCATTTT TRBV2 TRBD1 TRBJ1-5 -
CAWSVGAGGRTDTQYF TGTGCCTGGAGTGTAGGTGCGGGAGGGCGCACAGATACGCAGTATTTT TRBV30 TRBD2 TRBJ2-3 -
CASKPPPGAEQFF TGTGCCAGCAAACCACCTCCGGGGGCTGAGCAGTTCTTC TRBV28 - TRBJ2-1 -
CASSFSGRATGELFF TGTGCCAGCAGCTTTAGCGGGAGGGCCACCGGGGAGCTGTTTTTT TRBV27 TRBD2 TRBJ2-2 -
CASSLGGGGSNQPQHF TGTGCCAGCAGCTTAGGTGGGGGAGGGAGCAATCAGCCCCAGCATTTT TRBV7-2 - TRBJ1-5 -
CASSILRTDNTEAFF TGTGCCAGCAGTATTCTTCGGACGGATAACACTGAAGCTTTCTTT TRBV28 - TRBJ1-1 few
CASSLGRSSGANVLTF TGTGCCAGCAGTTTGGGCAGGAGCTCTGGGGCCAACGTCCTGACTTTC TRBV28 - TRBJ2-6 -
CASSESGEWEGVTGNTIYF TGTGCCAGCAGTGAAAGTGGGGAATGGGAGGGGGTTACTGGAAACACCATATATTTT TRBV2 - TRBJ1-3 -
CASSYFFGSGSDTQYF TGTGCCAGCAGTTACTTTTTCGGGAGTGGGTCAGATACGCAGTATTTT TRBV6-5 - TRBJ2-3 -
CASSPRGTTNYEQYF TGTGCCAGCAGCCCCCGGGGGACTACTAACTACGAGCAGTACTTC TRBV5-3 TRBD2 TRBJ2-7 -
CASSPYSGANVLTF TGTGCCAGCAGCCCATACTCTGGGGCCAACGTCCTGACTTTC TRBV14 - TRBJ2-6 once
CASSPLGQGPHEQYF TGTGCCAGCAGTCCCCTGGGACAGGGTCCCCACGAGCAGTACTTC TRBV28 TRBD1 TRBJ2-7 -
CASSIQWYEQYF TGTGCCAGCAGTATACAGTGGTACGAGCAGTACTTC TRBV28 - TRBJ2-7 -
CASSQGPGPGEEKLFF TGCGCCAGCAGCCAAGGCCCGGGCCCCGGAGAGGAAAAACTGTTTTTT TRBV4-1 - TRBJ1-4 -
CASSLGRDLWYEQYF TGTGCCAGCAGCCTCGGACGGGATTTATGGTACGAGCAGTACTTC TRBV13 - TRBJ2-7 -
CASSSGQSSGANVLTF TGTGCCAGTAGTTCGGGACAGAGCTCTGGGGCCAACGTCCTGACTTTC TRBV19 TRBD1 TRBJ2-6 -
CASSSQGHGELFF TGTGCCAGCAGCTCACAGGGTCACGGGGAGCTGTTTTTT TRBV5-6 - TRBJ2-2 -
CASSSGQGIIAGELFF TGCGCCAGCAGCTCAGGACAGGGGATTATTGCCGGGGAGCTGTTTTTT TRBV5-1 TRBD1 TRBJ2-2 -
CAIASLAGVDTEAFF TGTGCCATCGCATCCCTGGCAGGGGTGGACACTGAAGCTTTCTTT TRBV28 - TRBJ1-1 few
CASSLVSGTSNQPQHF TGTGCCAGCAGCTTAGTTTCAGGGACGAGCAATCAGCCCCAGCATTTT TRBV7-2 - TRBJ1-5 -
CASSIRGGSFSTDTQYF TGTGCCAGTAGTATCAGGGGCGGCTCTTTTAGCACAGATACGCAGTATTTT TRBV19 - TRBJ2-3 -
CASSNYSSYEQYF TGTGCCAGCAGTAATTACAGCTCCTACGAGCAGTACTTC TRBV27 - TRBJ2-7 -
CASSPAGGAEAFF TGTGCCAGCTCACCAGCGGGGGGGGCTGAAGCTTTCTTT TRBV18 - TRBJ1-1 -
CASSSNLRGEQFF TGCGCCAGCAGCTCAAACCTTAGGGGAGAGCAGTTCTTC TRBV5-1 - TRBJ2-1 -
CASSSDPPGQGIQETQYF TGTGCCAGCAGTTCCGACCCTCCGGGACAGGGAATTCAAGAGACCCAGTACTTC TRBV27 TRBD1 TRBJ2-5 -
CASSPEMVEQYF TGTGCCAGCTCACCCGAAATGGTCGAGCAGTACTTC TRBV18 - TRBJ2-7 few
CASSFSGNTIYF TGTGCCAGCAGTTTCTCCGGAAACACCATATATTTT TRBV28 - TRBJ1-3 -
CASSQNRAYGYTF TGTGCCAGCAGCCAAAACCGGGCCTATGGCTACACCTTC TRBV7-6 - TRBJ1-2 -
CAWCPKGYYGYTF TGTGCCTGGTGTCCAAAAGGGTACTATGGCTACACCTTC TRBV30 - TRBJ1-2 -
CAWNTQGGNTIYF TGTGCCTGGAACACTCAGGGTGGAAACACCATATATTTT TRBV30 - TRBJ1-3 -
CASSFRAGTYEQYF TGTGCCAGCAGCTTTAGAGCGGGGACCTACGAGCAGTACTTC TRBV7-9 TRBD2 TRBJ2-7 -
CASTVTQLTDTQYF TGTGCCAGCACCGTGACACAACTCACAGATACGCAGTATTTT TRBV28 - TRBJ2-3 -
CASIISAGELFF TGTGCCAGCATAATTTCAGCCGGGGAGCTGTTTTTT TRBV2 - TRBJ2-2 -
CSVEDQGYEQYF TGCAGCGTTGAAGATCAGGGTTACGAGCAGTACTTC TRBV29-1 - TRBJ2-7 -
CASSLARGENTEAFF TGTGCCAGCAGTTTGGCCAGGGGTGAGAACACTGAAGCTTTCTTT TRBV28 - TRBJ1-1 medium-sized
CASSLGQGVNEQFF TGTGCCAGCAGTTTAGGTCAAGGGGTCAATGAGCAGTTCTTC TRBV27 - TRBJ2-1 -
CASSLSLGRGTGELFF TGTGCCAGCAGCTTGTCTCTAGGGAGGGGCACCGGGGAGCTGTTTTTT TRBV5-4 TRBD2 TRBJ2-2 -
CASSQEAETEAFF TGCGCCAGCAGCCAAGAGGCGGAAACCGAAGCTTTCTTT TRBV5-4 - TRBJ1-1 -
CASSLLAGERETQYF TGTGCCAGCAGCTTACTAGCGGGAGAGCGAGAGACCCAGTACTTC TRBV5-6 TRBD2 TRBJ2-5 -